The 5 T cell receptor beta chains below come from one sample, sequenced in a study of persistence of HIV-infected CD4 T cells. The immunoSEQ assay was version 4, run in survey mode. Profiling relied on immunoSEQ multiplex PCR, and the TCRdb table lists in-frame clones only, not all of them. The sample comprises approximately 45,000 clones, over 80% of which are singletons, and about 3.5% rests with the top ten. This nonspecific control used anti-CD3/anti-CD28 bead stimulation of CD4+ T cells. Sorting of responding CD4+ T cells relied on upregulated CD40 ligand together with CD69. These receptors have no identified antigens. Sequences were derived from CD4+ T cells sorted from PBMCs after approximately 19-hour stimulation, sampled from a patient who received antiretroviral therapy. These receptors originate from an adult woman with HIV who was CMV-seropositive.

The chain joins TRBV4-3 to TRBJ2-2; the match to TRBD1 covers 10 bases. This CDR3 region has 16 residues. The germline V gene has CDR1 LGHNA and CDR2 YSLEER. V trimming: 3 bases; J trimming: 3 bases; junction bases outside the gene matches: 4. CDR3 protein: CASSQRDRGDTGELFF. DNA for the CDR3: TGCGCCAGCAGCCAGAGGGACAGGGGAGACACCGGGGAGCTGTTTTTT.

The genes are TRBV12-3 or TRBV12-4 and TRBJ2-1; no firm D call. Trimming pared 3 bases from V and 5 bases from J, leaving 8 bases between. This CDR3 is 13 amino acids long. The CDR3 spells CASSFGRNNEQFF. The CDR3 DNA reads TGTGCCAGCAGTTTTGGCAGAAACAATGAGCAGTTCTTC.

This clone was found once. The rearrangement links TRBV11-3 to TRBJ2-4; D unclear. The germline CDR1 and CDR2 sequences are SGHNT and YENEEA. The CDR3 has 17 amino acids. The ends were cut back, 4 bases at V and 2 bases at J, with 18 bases in the middle. As DNA, the CDR3 is TGTGCCAGCAGCTCAGCTATCGCGTCTTTTACCAAAAACATTCAGTACTTC. Amino acid sequence: CASSSAIASFTKNIQYF. The full variable domain, completed using reference TRBV11-3 and TRBJ2-4, is EAGVVQSPRYKIIEKKQPVAFWCNPISGHNTLYWYLQNLGQGPELLIRYENEEAVDDSQLPKDRFSAERLKGVDSTLKIQPAELGDSAVYLCASSSAIASFTKNIQYFGAGTRLSVL.

The V gene is TRBV9, the J gene TRBJ1-1; D unresolved. Trimming cost V 0 bases and J 4 bases, with 13 bases left between them. The germline V gene encodes CDR1 SGDLS and CDR2 YYNGEE. The CDR3 contains 15 residues. In DNA form, the CDR3 reads TGTGCCAGCAGCGTAGGAGGGCTGGGGAGCACTGAAGCTTTCTTT. Its protein is CASSVGGLGSTEAFF. Based on the CDR3 plus reference TRBV9 and TRBJ1-1, the full variable domain is DSGVTQTPKHLITATGQRVTLRCSPRSGDLSVYWYQQSLDQGLQFLIQYYNGEERAKGNILERFSAQQFPDLHSELNLSSLELGDSALYFCASSVGGLGSTEAFFGQGTRLTVV.

This chain links TRBV28 with TRBJ1-5; tentatively, D is TRBD1 (5 bases). This CDR3 spans 14 amino acids. Germline CDR1 is MDHEN and CDR2 is SYDVKM. Trimming cost V 6 bases and J 1 base, with 10 bases left between them. CDR3 protein: CASRSRASNQPQHF. In DNA, the CDR3 is TGTGCCAGCAGGAGCAGGGCGAGCAATCAGCCCCAGCATTTT.